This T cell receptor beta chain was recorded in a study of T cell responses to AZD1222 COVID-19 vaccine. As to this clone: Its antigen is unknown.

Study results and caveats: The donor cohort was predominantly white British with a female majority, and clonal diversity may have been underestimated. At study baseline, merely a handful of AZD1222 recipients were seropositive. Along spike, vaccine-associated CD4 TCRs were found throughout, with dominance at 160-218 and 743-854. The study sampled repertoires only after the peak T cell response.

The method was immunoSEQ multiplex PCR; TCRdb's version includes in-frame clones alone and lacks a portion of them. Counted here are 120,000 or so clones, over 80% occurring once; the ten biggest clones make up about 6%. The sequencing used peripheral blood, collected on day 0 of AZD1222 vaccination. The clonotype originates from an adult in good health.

CDR3 in amino acids: CASSATGRGELTEAFF. As DNA, the CDR3 is TGTGCCAGCAGCGCCACAGGCAGGGGAGAACTCACTGAAGCTTTCTTT. V is TRBV5-4 and J is TRBJ1-1, with TRBD1 as a possible D gene (6 bases). Trimming cost V 4 bases and J 4 bases, with 20 bases left between them. CDR1 and CDR2 from the germline V gene are SGHNT and YYREEE (reference sequence). The CDR3 has 16 amino acids.